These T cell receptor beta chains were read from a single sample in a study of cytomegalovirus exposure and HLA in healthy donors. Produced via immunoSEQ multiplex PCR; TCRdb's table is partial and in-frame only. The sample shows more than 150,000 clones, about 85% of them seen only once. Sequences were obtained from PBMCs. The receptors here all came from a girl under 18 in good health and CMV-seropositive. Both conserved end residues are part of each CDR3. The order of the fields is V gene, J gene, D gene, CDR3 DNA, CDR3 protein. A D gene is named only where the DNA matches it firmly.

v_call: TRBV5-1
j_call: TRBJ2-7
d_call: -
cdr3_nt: TGCGCCAGCAGCTTGAATATAGGGGACGAGCAGTACTTC
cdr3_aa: CASSLNIGDEQYF

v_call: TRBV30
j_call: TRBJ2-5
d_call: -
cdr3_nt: TGTGCCTGGTCACAAAGGGGGGAGACCCAGTACTTC
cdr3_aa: CAWSQRGETQYF

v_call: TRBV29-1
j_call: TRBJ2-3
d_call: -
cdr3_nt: TGCAGCGTTGACGGGGGAGCAGATACGCAGTATTTT
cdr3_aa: CSVDGGADTQYF

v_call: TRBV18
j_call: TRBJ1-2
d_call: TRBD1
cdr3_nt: TGTGCCAGCTCACCGCCTACGGGACAGAATAACTATGGCTACACCTTC
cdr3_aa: CASSPPTGQNNYGYTF

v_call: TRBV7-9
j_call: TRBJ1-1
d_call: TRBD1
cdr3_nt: TGTGCCAGCAGCTTAGCCTACAGGGGGAACACTGAAGCTTTCTTT
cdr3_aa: CASSLAYRGNTEAFF

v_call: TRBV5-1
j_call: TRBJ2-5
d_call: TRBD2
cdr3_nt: TGCGCCAGCAGCCGGGGGGCTAGCGGGCGACTTAACCAAGAGACCCAGTACTTC
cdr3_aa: CASSRGASGRLNQETQYF

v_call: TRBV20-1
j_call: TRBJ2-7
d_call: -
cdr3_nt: TGCAGTGCTCCGGGGGTCTACGAGCAGTACTTC
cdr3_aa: CSAPGVYEQYF

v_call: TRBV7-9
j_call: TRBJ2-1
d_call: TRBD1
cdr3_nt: TGTGCCAGCAGCCGTGGACAGGTATCGAATGAGCAGTTCTTC
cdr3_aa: CASSRGQVSNEQFF

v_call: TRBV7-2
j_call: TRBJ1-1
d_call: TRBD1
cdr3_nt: TGTGCCAGCAGCTTAGACCACAGGGGTACTGAAGCTTTCTTT
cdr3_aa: CASSLDHRGTEAFF

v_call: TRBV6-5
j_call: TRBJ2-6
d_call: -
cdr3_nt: TGTGCCAGCAGTTTAGAATCTGGGGCCAACGTCCTGACTTTC
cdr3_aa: CASSLESGANVLTF